This TCR beta chain was captured in a study of blood T cell repertoires in COVID-19. V lost 6 bases and J lost 4, with 13 bases in between. Germline CDR1 reads MDHEN; CDR2 reads SYDVKM. The CDR3 is 14 amino acids. Clones were read by immunoSEQ multiplex PCR, and TCRdb kept only the in-frame ones, dropping some. The table shows some 240,000 clones, with 75% to 85% occurring only once. This receptor was identified in a man in his fifties or sixties with active or convalescent COVID-19. The chain recombines TRBV28 with TRBJ1-3; a weak D match, TRBD1 (5 bases). The material sequenced was peripheral blood. The CDR3, as DNA: TGTGCCAGCAGCCCCCCAGGGCCAGGAAACACCATATATTTT. It translates to CASSPPGPGNTIYF.